This entry lists 18 T cell receptor beta chains sequenced from one sample in a study of T cells in Graves' hyperthyroidism and ophthalmopathy. TCR beta CDR3 regions were amplified from RNA transcripts. The HTBI primer set was used in a first-round RT-PCR of the TCR CDR3. Each CDR3 protein gets one entry after TCRdb re-called the multiplex PCR reads with MiXCR. The table has some 490,000 distinct CDR3 sequences, under 25% seen once. Sequenced sample: blood. These receptors came from a woman in her sixties or seventies with Graves' ophthalmopathy.

The rearrangement joins TRBV2 to TRBJ1-2, with TRBD1 matching over 9 bases. This CDR3 is built from 15 residues. V trimming: 2 bases; J trimming: 8 bases; junction bases outside the gene matches: 9. Germline lookup yields CDR1 SNHLY and CDR2 FYNNEI. The CDR3 region has the DNA TGTGCCAGCAGTGAATATACAGGGGGCCGCGAGGGCTACACCTTC. Translating it yields CASSEYTGGREGYTF.

This clonotype turned up a few times. V is TRBV7-6 and J is TRBJ2-5; a weak D match, TRBD2 (5 bases). V dropped 4 bases and J dropped 3 bases, with 9 bases sitting between them. This CDR3 is built from 13 residues. Germline V gene sequence: CDR1 SGHVS, CDR2 FNYEAQ. In DNA, the CDR3 is TGTGCCAGCAGCTCGTGGGAGAAAGAGACCCAGTACTTC. It yields the protein CASSSWEKETQYF. Looking up the rest from reference TRBV7-6 and TRBJ2-5 gives the full variable domain: GAGVSQSPRYKVTKRGQDVALRCDPISGHVSLYWYRQALGQGPEFLTYFNYEAQQDKSGLPNDRFSAERPEGSISTLTIQRTEQRDSAMYRCASSSWEKETQYFGPGTRLLVL.

The genes are TRBV9 and TRBJ2-7; possibly TRBD1 for D (5 bases). V was pared by 0 bases and J by 1 base, with 11 bases between. CDR1 is SGDLS and CDR2 is YYNGEE in the germline V gene. CDR3 length equals 15 residues. The CDR3 DNA follows: TGTGCCAGCAGCGTAGACCCCCAGGGTTCCTACGAGCAGTACTTC. Translating it yields CASSVDPQGSYEQYF.

The rearrangement links TRBV27 to TRBJ1-5, with TRBD1 matching over 7 bases. Germline CDR1 and CDR2: MNHEY and SMNVEV (reference sequence). V lost 5 bases to trimming and J lost 7 bases; unmatched junction nucleotides: 8. The CDR3 has 14 residues. Here the CDR3 reads CASSPYRGPQPQHF. In nucleotides, the CDR3 is TGTGCCAGCAGTCCCTACAGGGGCCCCCAGCCCCAGCATTTT.

The chain combines TRBV19 with TRBJ2-7; 10 bases match TRBD1. CDR3 length equals 18 residues. Germline V CDR1 and CDR2: LNHDA, SQIVND (reference sequence). Trimming removed 9 bases from V and 0 bases from J; junction bases left unmatched: 17. CDR3 sequence reads: CARGQGVPLAGNSYEQYF. CDR3 in DNA: TGTGCCAGAGGACAGGGGGTCCCATTAGCGGGGAACTCCTACGAGCAGTACTTC.

This clonotype was counted many times. The chain links TRBV15 to TRBJ2-7; 9 positions agree with TRBD2. V gave up 2 bases and J gave up 2 bases; unmatched junction bases: 7. Germline assignment: CDR1 LNHNV and CDR2 YYDKDF (reference sequence). The CDR3 is 16 amino acids. The CDR3 sequence is CATSRKGASGTYEQYF. CDR3 bases: TGTGCCACCAGCAGAAAGGGGGCTAGCGGGACCTACGAGCAGTACTTC.

The rearrangement uses TRBV11-3 and TRBJ1-5, with 9 positions matching TRBD1. Germline-derived CDR1 and CDR2 are SGHNT and YENEEA. The CDR3 consists of 17 residues. The V and J ends lost 3 bases and 2 bases, in that order; junction bases with no gene match: 8. The CDR3 here is CASSLGTGNSGNQPQHF. The CDR3 DNA sequence: TGTGCCAGCAGCTTGGGGACAGGGAATAGTGGCAATCAGCCCCAGCATTTT.

The J gene is TRBJ1-6, the V gene TRBV28; a possible D gene is TRBD1 (6 bases). Trimming took off 2 bases at V and 5 bases at J, with 13 bases between the two ends. This CDR3 region has 16 residues. The germline CDR1 and CDR2 sequences are MDHEN and SYDVKM. The CDR3 DNA sequence: TGTGCCAGCAGTTTAAGACAGGCATTGAATAATTCACCCCTCCACTTT. This codes for CASSLRQALNNSPLHF.

This clonotype came up a few times. This chain links TRBV19 with TRBJ1-5; D remains ambiguous. Germline V gene data show CDR1 as LNHDA and CDR2 as SQIVND (reference sequence). V was pared by 4 bases and J by 2 bases, with 15 bases between. The CDR3 is 16 amino acids. The CDR3 bases are TGTGCCAGTAGTACCCGAGGAGGGCTAGGCAATCAGCCCCAGCATTTT. Translated: CASSTRGGLGNQPQHF.

The chain joins TRBV6-1 to TRBJ2-3, with a weak D call TRBD1 (6 bases). CDR3 length equals 14 residues. Germline V CDR1 and CDR2: MNHNS, SASEGT. V lost 7 bases and J lost 4, with 15 bases in between. CDR3 in amino acids: CASKPGQGADTQYF. The CDR3 nucleotides read TGTGCCAGCAAACCGGGACAAGGGGCAGATACGCAGTATTTT.

The chain recombines TRBV12-3 or TRBV12-4 with TRBJ1-5, with a tentative D call TRBD1 (6 bases). The CDR3 is 14 residues long. Trimming pared 9 bases from V and 6 bases from J, leaving 18 bases between. The CDR3 DNA follows: TGTGCCAGTCAGCGGACGGGGGCGGGTCAGCCCCAGCATTTT. The encoded protein is CASQRTGAGQPQHF.

J is TRBJ2-6 and V is TRBV6-9; D is unclear. The V end lost 7 bases, the J end lost 0 bases, and 22 bases lay between the germline ends. From germline, CDR1 is MNHGY and CDR2 SVAAGI. The CDR3 consists of 19 residues. This CDR3 is CASTFFPRLPSSGANVLTF. Here the CDR3 DNA reads TGTGCCAGCACTTTCTTTCCTCGATTACCGAGCTCTGGGGCCAACGTCCTGACTTTC.

This chain connects TRBV4-3 to TRBJ2-3, with unresolved D. Germline V lookup: CDR1 LGHNA, CDR2 YSLEER. V gave up 3 bases and J gave up 0 bases, with 13 bases separating them. This CDR3 is 16 amino acids long. CDR3 amino acids: CASSQGPSESTDTQYF. Here the CDR3 DNA reads TGCGCCAGCAGCCAGGGTCCCAGCGAAAGCACAGATACGCAGTATTTT.

The chain has TRBV20-1 and TRBJ2-5, with 7 bases lining up with TRBD2. The CDR3 spans 16 residues. Germline CDR1 and CDR2: DFQATT and SNEGSKA (reference sequence). Losses at the gene ends were 3 bases for V and 4 bases for J; bases not matched to a gene: 14. The CDR3 sequence: CSARASGTISGETQYF. The CDR3, as DNA: TGCAGTGCTAGGGCTTCCGGGACTATATCCGGAGAGACCCAGTACTTC.

The chain recombines TRBV6-5 with TRBJ2-3; D gene unclear. Trimming took off 2 bases at V and 0 bases at J, with 6 bases between the two ends. There are 14 residues in the CDR3. Germline V CDR1 and CDR2: MNHEY, SVGAGI. The CDR3 here is CASSYAPSTDTQYF. The CDR3, as DNA: TGTGCCAGCAGTTACGCGCCGAGCACAGATACGCAGTATTTT.

This clonotype was picked up a small number of times. V and J are TRBV9 and TRBJ1-5; 7 bases line up with TRBD1. V lost 7 bases, J lost 2 bases, and 9 bases stayed unmatched. CDR1 is SGDLS, CDR2 YYNGEE, per germline. The CDR3 runs 15 residues. The CDR3 is CASSVGGTGNQPQHF. Here the CDR3 DNA reads TGTGCCAGCTCTGTAGGGGGCACGGGCAATCAGCCCCAGCATTTT.

The J gene is TRBJ1-1, the V gene TRBV29-1, with D possibly matching TRBD1 (6 bases). Trimming took 0 bases from V and 3 from J, leaving 11 bases between them. Germline V gene lookup returns CDR1 SQVTM and CDR2 ANQGSEA. The CDR3 contains 14 residues. DNA for the CDR3: TGCAGCGTTGAAGATCGCCAGGGGTACACTGAAGCTTTCTTT. Encoded protein: CSVEDRQGYTEAFF.

This clonotype was counted between two and nine times. This chain connects TRBV11-2 to TRBJ2-3; D is ambiguous. The CDR3 spans 13 residues. Germline CDR1 reads SGHAT; CDR2 reads FQNNGV. Trimming took off 5 bases at V and 4 bases at J, with 10 bases between the two ends. The CDR3 loop reads CASSRSPADTQYF. As DNA, the CDR3 is TGTGCCAGCAGCCGATCCCCCGCAGATACGCAGTATTTT.